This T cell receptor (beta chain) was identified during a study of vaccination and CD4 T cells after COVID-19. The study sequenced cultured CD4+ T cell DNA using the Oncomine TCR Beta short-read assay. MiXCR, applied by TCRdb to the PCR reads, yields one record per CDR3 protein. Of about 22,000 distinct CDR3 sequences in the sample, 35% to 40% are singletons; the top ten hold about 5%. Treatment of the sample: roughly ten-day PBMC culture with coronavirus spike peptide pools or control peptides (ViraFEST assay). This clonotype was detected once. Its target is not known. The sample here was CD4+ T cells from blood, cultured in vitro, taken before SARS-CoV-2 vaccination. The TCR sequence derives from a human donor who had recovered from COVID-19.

The DNA for the CDR3 is TGTGCCAGACCAAACGGATCCCCCCTTTGTTCCTATGGCTACACCTTC. Its translation: CARPNGSPLCSYGYTF. V is TRBV28 and J is TRBJ1-2; D is uncertain. This CDR3 spans 16 amino acids. The germline gives CDR1 MDHEN, CDR2 SYDVKM. V was pared by 9 bases and J by 4 bases, with 24 bases between.